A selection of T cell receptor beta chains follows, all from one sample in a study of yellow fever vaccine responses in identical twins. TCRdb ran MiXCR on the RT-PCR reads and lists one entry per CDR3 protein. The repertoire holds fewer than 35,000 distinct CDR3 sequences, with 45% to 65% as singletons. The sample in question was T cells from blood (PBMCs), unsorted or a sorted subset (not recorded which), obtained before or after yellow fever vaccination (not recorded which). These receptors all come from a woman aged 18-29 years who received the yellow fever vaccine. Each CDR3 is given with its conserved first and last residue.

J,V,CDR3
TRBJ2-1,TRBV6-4,CASSDGGGGLDEQFF
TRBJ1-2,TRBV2,CASSNVPGSLRANYGYTF
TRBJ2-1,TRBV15,CATSRDGTSGRGGAYNEQFF
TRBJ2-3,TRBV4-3,CASSSVAGGSDTQYF
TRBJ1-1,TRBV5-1,CASSLRDGVYTEAFF
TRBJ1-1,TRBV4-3,CASSQGDRTTEAFF
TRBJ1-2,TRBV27,CASSYEGRDYTF
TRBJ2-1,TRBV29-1,CTSVGGNEQFF
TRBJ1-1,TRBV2,CASRVGGRDTEAFF
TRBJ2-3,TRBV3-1,CASSHRGATDTQYF
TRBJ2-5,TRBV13,CASARGSLGETQYF
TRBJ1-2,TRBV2,CASSQASNYGYTF
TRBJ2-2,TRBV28,CASNLRVAGDYTGELFF
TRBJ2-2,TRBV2,CASKRGLTGELFF
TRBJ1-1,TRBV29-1,CSAEEWSGPRAFF
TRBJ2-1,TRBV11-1,CASSLTSEYNEQFF
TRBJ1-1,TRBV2,CASSEDRNTEAFF
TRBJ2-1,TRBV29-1,CSVDGTGGSEQFF
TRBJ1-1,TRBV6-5,CASSYSSEGAMAFF
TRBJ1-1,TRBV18,CASSLPGQSFTAFF
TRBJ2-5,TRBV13,CASRYRLGGETQYF
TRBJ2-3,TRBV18,CASSPLEASGGAGTQYF
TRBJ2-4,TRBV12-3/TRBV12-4,CASSLRGVAKNIQYF
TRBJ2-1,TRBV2,CASFLAGNNEQFF
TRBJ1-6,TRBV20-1,CSARVSGWGNSPLHF
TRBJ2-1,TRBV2,CASSVNTYNEQFF
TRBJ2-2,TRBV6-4,CASSDSSGELFF
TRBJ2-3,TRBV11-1,CASSTKRHTDTQYF
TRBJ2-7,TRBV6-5,CASSSVYEQYF
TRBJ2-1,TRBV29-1,CSVEEGILYNEQFF
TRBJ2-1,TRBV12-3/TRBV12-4,CASSLYRAGGLGNEQFF
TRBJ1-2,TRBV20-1,CSAPLVNYGYTF
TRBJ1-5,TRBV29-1,CSVDWNSLRGNQPQHF